Listed here are 30 T cell receptor beta chains from one sample, sequenced in a study of blood T cell repertoires in COVID-19 (dated by TCRdb to about 2020). To prepare the library, the immunoSEQ multiplex PCR assay was applied. Here the immuneACCESS table is served through TCRdb, limited to in-frame sequences with V and J called. Missing clones are a known gap in these copies; in checked studies unresolved V genes cover under half, and the rest lacks a known reason. For this sample the table gives 300,000 to 400,000 clones, of which roughly nine tenths were detected only once. Of the sample, around 2.5% is held by the ten largest clones. Sequenced: PBMCs or T cells enriched from blood (not recorded which). All receptors come from a man aged 55 to 70 who had recovered from COVID-19.

V usage is TRBV6-5 and J usage is TRBJ1-5; a weak D match, TRBD1 (6 bases). CDR3 size: 13 residues. V was shortened by 6 bases and J by 9 bases, with 15 bases between the two germline ends. Germline CDR1 MNHEY, CDR2 SVGAGI. CDR3 sequence: CASSRDNLGPQHF. CDR3 bases: TGTGCCAGCAGCCGGGACAACTTAGGGCCCCAGCATTTT.

This clone was observed a handful of times. The chain couples TRBV4-1 to TRBJ1-5; TRBD1 matches at 7 bases. V trimming: 3 bases; J trimming: 0 bases; junction bases outside the gene matches: 2. From germline, CDR1 is MGHRA and CDR2 YSYEKL. The CDR3 loop spans 15 amino acids. CDR3 DNA: TGCGCCAGCAGCCAGGGACAGAATAGCAATCAGCCCCAGCATTTT. Protein product: CASSQGQNSNQPQHF.

The chain combines TRBV5-1 with TRBJ1-5, with D unresolved. With 3 bases removed from V and 1 base from J, the gap between germline ends came to 11 bases. The CDR3 runs 15 residues. CDR1 and CDR2 from the germline V gene are SGHRS and YFSETQ. The CDR3 loop is CASSWAPGSNQPQHF. CDR3 bases: TGCGCCAGCAGCTGGGCGCCGGGGAGCAATCAGCCCCAGCATTTT.

This clone was detected once. This chain connects TRBV19 to TRBJ1-1; D gene unclear. CDR1 is LNHDA and CDR2 is SQIVND in the germline V gene (reference sequence). The ends were cut back, 4 bases at V and 4 bases at J, with 16 bases in the middle. This CDR3 is 15 amino acids long. The CDR3 is CASSRQDWGGTEAFF. For the CDR3, the DNA is TGTGCCAGTAGTAGGCAGGACTGGGGTGGCACTGAAGCTTTCTTT.

The chain combines TRBV5-1 with TRBJ1-2; 8 bases fit TRBD1. Germline V lookup: CDR1 SGHRS, CDR2 YFSETQ. The CDR3 loop spans 14 amino acids. J gave up 6 bases and V 3 bases, and 7 bases lay outside the gene matches. CDR3 amino acids: CASSYTGGRDGYTF. The CDR3 nucleotides read TGCGCCAGCAGCTATACAGGGGGGCGAGATGGCTACACCTTC.

The rearrangement joins TRBV2 to TRBJ2-5; TRBD2 matches 10 bases. Germline values: CDR1 SNHLY, CDR2 FYNNEI. Trimming cost V 3 bases and J 1 base; bases outside gene matches: 11. This CDR3 contains 18 residues. The CDR3 DNA reads TGTGCCAGCAGTGACGGCCCGGCTAGCGGGAGAGGCCAAGAGACCCAGTACTTC. This encodes CASSDGPASGRGQETQYF. Using reference TRBV2 and TRBJ2-5 for the parts outside the CDR3, the full variable domain is EPEVTQTPSHQVTQMGQEVILRCVPISNHLYFYWYRQILGQKVEFLVSFYNNEISEKSEIFDDQFSVERPDGSNFTLKIRSTKLEDSAMYFCASSDGPASGRGQETQYFGPGTRLLVL.

The V gene is TRBV28, the J gene TRBJ1-5; maybe TRBD1 (5 bases). V gave up 2 bases and J gave up 3 bases, with 17 bases separating them. The CDR3 has 17 amino acids. The germline V gene has CDR1 MDHEN and CDR2 SYDVKM. The CDR3 sequence is CASSLGGWGLTNQPQHF. CDR3 coding DNA: TGTGCCAGCAGTTTAGGGGGATGGGGACTCACCAATCAGCCCCAGCATTTT.

This chain links TRBV19 with TRBJ1-5, with D tentatively TRBD1 (5 bases). Trimming stripped 6 bases from V and 4 bases from J, with 13 bases between. CDR1 and CDR2 from the germline V gene are LNHDA and SQIVND (reference sequence). This CDR3 is 14 amino acids long. The CDR3 sequence: CASRRGTNNQPQHF. The CDR3 coding sequence is TGTGCCAGTAGGCGGGGGACGAATAATCAGCCCCAGCATTTT.

This sequence joins TRBV3-1 (or the pseudogene TRBV3-2) and TRBJ1-1; D is uncertain. V lost 3 bases and J 2 bases, leaving 4 bases between the germline ends. CDR3 length equals 12 residues. CDR1 and CDR2 from the germline V gene are LGHDT and YNNKEL (reference sequence). The CDR3 nucleotides read TGTGCCAGCAGCCAGAGAAACACTGAAGCTTTCTTT. Translation gives CASSQRNTEAFF.

The chain has TRBV21-1 and TRBJ2-7; the table's D call, TRBD2, has no DNA check behind it. TRBV21-1 corresponds to a pseudogene. The CDR3 runs 12 residues. In DNA, the CDR3 is TGTGCCAGCAGTCCGTTTTCCTACGAGCAGTACTTC. The encoded protein is CASSPFSYEQYF.

This clone was seen only once. V gene TRBV18 combines with J gene TRBJ1-5; TRBD1 agrees at 9 bases. The CDR3 is 14 residues long. The V segment lost 4 bases and the J segment 4 bases; nucleotides outside the gene matches: 2. From germline, CDR1 is KGHSH and CDR2 LQKENI. CDR3: CASSLGTGNQPQHF. The CDR3 DNA reads as TGTGCCAGCTCACTGGGGACAGGGAATCAGCCCCAGCATTTT.

The chain recombines TRBV25-1 with TRBJ1-1; 9 bases fit TRBD1. Germline CDR1 and CDR2: MGHDK and SYGVNS. The CDR3 loop spans 15 amino acids. V gave up 2 bases and J gave up 4 bases; unmatched junction bases: 5. The CDR3 sequence: CASSEGGTGFTEAFF. The CDR3 nucleotides are TGTGCCAGCAGTGAAGGTGGGACAGGGTTCACTGAAGCTTTCTTT.

V gene TRBV7-2 combines with J gene TRBJ2-2; the D gene is possibly TRBD1 (7 bases). CDR3 length equals 13 residues. Germline V gene sequence: CDR1 SGHTA, CDR2 FQGNSA. Trimming pared 5 bases from V and 7 bases from J, leaving 11 bases between. CDR3 bases: TGTGCCAGCAGCCCCAGGGGGGACGGGGAGCTGTTTTTT. Its translation is CASSPRGDGELFF.

As DNA, the CDR3 is TGCGCCAGCAGCCAAGTTGGAGGGGCAGGCGCTGAAGCTTTCTTT. This sequence encodes CASSQVGGAGAEAFF. This chain joins TRBV4-1 and TRBJ1-1, with D maybe TRBD1 (5 bases). Trimming shortened V by 1 base and J by 6 bases, and 15 bases separated the two germline ends. CDR3 length: 15 residues. Germline values: CDR1 MGHRA, CDR2 YSYEKL.

The rearrangement links TRBV30 to TRBJ2-2; 7 nucleotides line up with TRBD1. Per germline, CDR1 GTSNPN and CDR2 SVGIG (reference sequence). CDR3 length equals 14 residues. Trimming at V came to 3 bases and at J to 1 base, leaving 2 bases not matched to a gene. In DNA form, the CDR3 reads TGTGCCTGGAGCAGGGGGAGGAACACCGGGGAGCTGTTTTTT. Translating gives CAWSRGRNTGELFF.

The chain has TRBV24-1 and TRBJ2-1; possible D gene TRBD2, 6 bases. Deletions cut 6 bases from V and 8 bases from J, with 10 bases between. The CDR3 totals 12 residues. CDR1 KGHDR and CDR2 SFDVKD come from the germline V gene. The CDR3 DNA sequence: TGTGCCACCAGTCGACTAGATGATGAGCAGTTCTTC. Translation gives CATSRLDDEQFF.

V and J are TRBV29-1 and TRBJ2-7; 11 bases match TRBD1. The ends lost 6 bases at V and 4 bases at J; junction bases unmatched: 5. This CDR3 has 13 residues. Germline V gives CDR1 SQVTM, CDR2 ANQGSEA. Here the CDR3 reads CSVDGTGGYEQYF. The CDR3, as DNA: TGCAGCGTCGACGGGACAGGGGGGTACGAGCAGTACTTC.

V gene TRBV5-1 combines with J gene TRBJ2-7, with 7 nucleotides matching TRBD1. The CDR3 extends over 15 amino acids. V shed 4 bases, J shed 1 base, and the junction held 8 bases outside the gene matches. In germline, CDR1 is SGHRS, CDR2 YFSETQ. This chain's CDR3 is CASSIRSTGSYEQYF. CDR3 DNA: TGCGCCAGCAGCATCCGCTCGACAGGGTCCTACGAGCAGTACTTC.

CDR3 bases: TGCGCCAGCAGCCAAGTATCAGGTTATGATGGCTACACCTTC. This translates into CASSQVSGYDGYTF. The V call is TRBV4-1, the J call TRBJ1-2; D gene unclear. This CDR3 has 14 residues. Trimming took 1 base from V and 6 from J, leaving 12 bases between them. Looked up from germline, CDR1 is MGHRA and CDR2 is YSYEKL.

The table lists this clone with a count of one. The V call is TRBV3-1 (or the pseudogene TRBV3-2), the J call TRBJ2-4; TRBD2 matches 8 bases. The CDR3 covers 17 residues. V was clipped by 3 bases and J by 0 bases; unmatched bases: 7. The germline V gene encodes CDR1 LGHDT and CDR2 YNNKEL (reference sequence). The CDR3 nucleotides read TGTGCCAGCAGCCAGGAAGGACTAGCACAAGCCAAAAACATTCAGTACTTC. Its translation: CASSQEGLAQAKNIQYF.

This chain joins TRBV7-8 and TRBJ2-5; D may be TRBD2 (6 bases). Germline assignment: CDR1 SGHVS and CDR2 FQNEAQ. The CDR3 consists of 14 residues. Trimming took 3 bases from V and 1 from J, leaving 9 bases between them. CDR3 DNA: TGTGCCAGCAGCTTGACTAGTCCCCAAGAGACCCAGTACTTC. Translation: CASSLTSPQETQYF.

The chain carries TRBV7-9 and TRBJ1-3; D gene ambiguous. Germline CDR1 is SEHNR and CDR2 is FQNEAQ (reference sequence). The V end lost 8 bases, the J end lost 4 bases, and 9 bases lay between the germline ends. The CDR3 extends over 12 amino acids. CDR3 nucleotides: TGTGCCAGCGCGCACTCGGGAAACACCATATATTTT. As protein: CASAHSGNTIYF.

The J gene is TRBJ2-2, the V gene TRBV24-1, with TRBD1 as a possible D gene (6 bases). Germline-derived CDR1 and CDR2 are KGHDR and SFDVKD. With 1 base removed from V and 3 bases from J, the gap between germline ends came to 20 bases. The CDR3 extends over 19 amino acids. The CDR3 bases are TGTGCCACCAGTGATTTCCGGACAGAACACCTTGGCTACACCGGGGAGCTGTTTTTT. Encoded protein: CATSDFRTEHLGYTGELFF.

The chain carries TRBV14 and TRBJ2-7; maybe TRBD1 (5 bases). The CDR3 runs 14 residues. V gave up 0 bases and J gave up 0 bases, with 6 bases separating them. The germline CDR1 and CDR2 sequences are SGHDN and FVKESK. The CDR3 here is CASSQETGSYEQYF. The CDR3 DNA sequence: TGTGCCAGCAGCCAAGAAACAGGCTCCTACGAGCAGTACTTC.

The CDR3 sequence: CASTSVRPTSSYEQYF. In DNA, the CDR3 is TGTGCCAGTACCTCAGTACGGCCGACTAGCTCCTACGAGCAGTACTTC. The chain combines TRBV19 with TRBJ2-7; D is perhaps TRBD2 (6 bases). Looked up from germline, CDR1 is LNHDA and CDR2 is SQIVND (reference sequence). The CDR3 covers 16 residues. Trimming pared 7 bases from V and 0 bases from J, leaving 19 bases between.

The chain uses TRBV7-8 and TRBJ2-7; no definite D call. The CDR3 is made up of 15 amino acids. Trimming cost V 5 bases and J 3 bases, with 17 bases left between them. The V gene's germline CDR1 is SGHVS and CDR2 FQNEAQ. CDR3 residues: CASSPGLGDVYEQYF. The CDR3, as DNA: TGTGCCAGCAGCCCTGGCCTGGGCGATGTCTACGAGCAGTACTTC.

The chain employs TRBV7-9 and TRBJ2-1; 8 bases agree with TRBD2. This CDR3 is 14 amino acids long. The germline V gene encodes CDR1 SEHNR and CDR2 FQNEAQ (reference sequence). Germline trimming cut 5 bases from V and 9 bases from J; bases unmatched to any gene: 9. CDR3 protein: CASSPGGGRGEQFF. In nucleotides, the CDR3 is TGTGCCAGCAGCCCCGGGGGGGGCAGGGGTGAGCAGTTCTTC.

This chain joins TRBV4-1 and TRBJ2-4; no reliable D call. Germline loops: CDR1 MGHRA, CDR2 YSYEKL. The CDR3 has 14 residues. The germline V and J ends were trimmed by 1 base and 3 bases, with 7 bases remaining between them. This CDR3 is CASSQGQDKNIQYF. CDR3 nucleotides: TGCGCCAGCAGCCAAGGACAAGACAAAAACATTCAGTACTTC.

This chain uses TRBV18 with TRBJ1-6; D gene uncertain. Trimming shortened V by 3 bases and J by 2 bases, and 8 bases separated the two germline ends. CDR1 is KGHSH, CDR2 LQKENI, per germline. This CDR3 is built from 15 residues. The CDR3 nucleotides are TGTGCCAGCTCACCGGGCAGCACCTATAATTCACCCCTCCACTTT. Translated: CASSPGSTYNSPLHF. Variable domain in full (rest from reference TRBV18 and TRBJ1-6): NAGVMQNPRHLVRRRGQEARLRCSPMKGHSHVYWYRQLPEEGLKFMVYLQKENIIDESGMPKERFSAEFPKEGPSILRIQQVVRGDSAAYFCASSPGSTYNSPLHFGNGTRLTVT.

About this clone: The germline gene is not matched at one end of the junction; a read error may be the cause. V and J are TRBV6-1 and TRBJ1-5; D is possibly TRBD1 (5 bases). This CDR3 region has 18 residues. Germline loops: CDR1 MNHNS, CDR2 SASEGT. The CDR3 here is CASREGVGGLNSNQPQHF. DNA of the CDR3: TGTGCCAGCAGGGAAGGGGTAGGAGGACTTAATAGCAATCAGCCCCAGCATTTT.